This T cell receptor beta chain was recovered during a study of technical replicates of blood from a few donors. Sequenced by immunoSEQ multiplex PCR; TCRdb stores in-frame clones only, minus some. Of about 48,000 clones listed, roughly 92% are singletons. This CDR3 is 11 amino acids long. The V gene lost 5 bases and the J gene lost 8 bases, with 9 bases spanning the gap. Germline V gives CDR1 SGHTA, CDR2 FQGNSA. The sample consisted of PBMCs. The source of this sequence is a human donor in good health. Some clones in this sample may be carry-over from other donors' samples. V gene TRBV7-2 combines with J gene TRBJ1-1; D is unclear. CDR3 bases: TGTGCCAGCAGCACACGGCGGGAAGCTTTCTTT. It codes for CASSTRREAFF.